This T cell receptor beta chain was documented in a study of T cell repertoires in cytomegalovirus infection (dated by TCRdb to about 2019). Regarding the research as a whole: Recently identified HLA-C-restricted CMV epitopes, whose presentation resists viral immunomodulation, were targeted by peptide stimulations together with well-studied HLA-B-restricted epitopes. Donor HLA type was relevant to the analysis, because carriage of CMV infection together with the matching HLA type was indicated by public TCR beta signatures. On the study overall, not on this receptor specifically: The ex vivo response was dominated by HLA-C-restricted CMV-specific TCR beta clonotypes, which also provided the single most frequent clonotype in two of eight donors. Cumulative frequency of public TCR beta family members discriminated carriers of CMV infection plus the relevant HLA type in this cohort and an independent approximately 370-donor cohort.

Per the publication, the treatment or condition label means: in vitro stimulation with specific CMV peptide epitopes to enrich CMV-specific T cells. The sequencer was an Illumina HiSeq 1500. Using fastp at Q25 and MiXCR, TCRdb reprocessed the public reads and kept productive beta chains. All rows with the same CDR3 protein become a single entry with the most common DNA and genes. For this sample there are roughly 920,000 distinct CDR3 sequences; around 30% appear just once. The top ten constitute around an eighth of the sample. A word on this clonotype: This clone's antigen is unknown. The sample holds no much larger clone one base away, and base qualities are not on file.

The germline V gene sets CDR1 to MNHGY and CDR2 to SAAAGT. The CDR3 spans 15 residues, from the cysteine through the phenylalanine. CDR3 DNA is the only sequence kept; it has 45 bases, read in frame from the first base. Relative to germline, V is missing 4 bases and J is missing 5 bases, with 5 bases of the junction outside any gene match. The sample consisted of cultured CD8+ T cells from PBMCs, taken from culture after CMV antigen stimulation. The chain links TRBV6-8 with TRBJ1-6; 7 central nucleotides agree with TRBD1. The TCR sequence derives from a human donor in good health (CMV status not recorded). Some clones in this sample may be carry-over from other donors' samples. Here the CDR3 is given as CASSFSGQDNSPLHF. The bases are TGTGCCAGCAGTTTTTCAGGACAGGATAATTCACCCCTCCACTTT.